This record covers a single TCR beta chain. Its antigen is currently not known. Within one base of it there is no much larger clone, and no base qualities were kept. This record belongs to a study of human thymus T cells (dated by TCRdb to the early 2020s). In terms of the full investigation: The study described the TCR alpha and beta repertoires in roughly 8 infant thymus samples and a handful of matching peripheral blood samples. Donor ages ranged from about 6 to 250 days, and the cohort comprised about 6 male and a couple of female infants. Overall results and qualifications from the work: Biased V and J gene segment usage appeared to be present in both thymic and peripheral blood repertoires. Thymus samples yielded on average roughly 790,000 unique TCRB clonotypes, compared with around 91,000 from blood samples.

V is reduced by 4 bases and J by 6 bases, leaving a spacing of 16 bases between them. Looking up the germline V gene yields CDR1 MDHEN and CDR2 SYDVKM. Including the terminal cysteine and phenylalanine, the CDR3 comprises 15 residues. The read is trimmed to its CDR3 DNA, 45 bases read in frame from base 1. The donors were immunologically healthy infants in Finland who had open corrective cardiac surgery for congenital heart defects. During surgery, a small about 0.5-1 mL aliquot of peripheral blood was collected from four of the eight donors. For the blood samples, genomic DNA was extracted from all available leukocytes instead of from a set number of cells. ACK lysis buffer was used to clear erythrocytes from the blood, and the leukocytes were then kept as pellets at -70 degrees C. A QIAsymphony instrument was used to extract genomic DNA from frozen cell pellets. Using the immunoSEQ multiplex PCR assay, the TCRB and TCRAD loci were amplified from a standardized quantity of quality-controlled genomic DNA. The V(D)J region was spanned by amplicons of a length sufficient to cover the CDR3 and to identify V and J genes. Amplicon sequencing was performed on an Illumina platform through the commercial immunoSEQ service. On the authors' methods: Corrections for primer bias and sequencing errors followed previously described methods, while TCRAD and TCRB definitions were based on the IMGT database. Repertoires were analysed with immunoSEQ Analyzer 3.0 and VDJTools, covering basic statistics, V/J segment usage, diversity estimates, rarefaction and pairwise overlap. Diversity was estimated with Chao1, ChaoE, Efron-Thisted, Shannon and inverse Simpson indices, and also on datasets down-sampled to the smallest sample. Repertoire overlap was determined by strict matching of CDR3 nucleotide sequence, V gene and J gene, and Jaccard-based multidimensional scaling clustering was applied. TCRdb holds this immuneACCESS table with in-frame rearrangements only. Some clones are missing; in checked studies, unresolved V genes explain under half, and the rest has no known cause. That table is the source of V, J and clone size, and D and trimming were worked out from the DNA. In this sample the table shows tens of thousands of clones, roughly 94% of which occur a single time. The top ten clonotypes cover 0.15% to 0.2% of the sample.

Here the chain combines TRBV28 and TRBJ2-1; the D region may be TRBD1 or TRBD2, each matching 5 bases equally. Material for sequencing was blood. This sequence originates from a girl under three years old with a congenital heart defect but otherwise immunologically healthy. The DNA reads TGTGCCAGCAGTTCCGGGACGATGGGGCTCAATGAGCAGTTCTTC. This encodes CASSSGTMGLNEQFF.